The clone carrying this TCR beta chain was seen a few times. The data stem from a study of blood T cell repertoires in COVID-19. Study details: Acute-phase and convalescent COVID-19 samples originated in the United States, Italy and Spain.

The study assigned cohorts using participant-reported clinical history. Repertoires were generated with immunoSEQ multiplex PCR, while TCRdb's copy carries only in-frame clones and drops some. This table has approximately 290,000 clones, 80% to 95% appearing once. The CDR3 is made up of 15 amino acids. V shed 4 bases and J 5 bases; nucleotides not matched to a gene: 5. Germline V gene lookup returns CDR1 SEHNR and CDR2 FQNEAQ (reference sequence). The chain combines TRBV7-9 with TRBJ1-5; 10 bases are shared with TRBD1. This clonotype originated in a woman aged 25-40 years who had recovered from COVID-19. Sequencing was carried out using PBMCs or T cells enriched from blood (not recorded which). CDR3 bases: TGTGCCAGCAGCTCATACGGGACAGGGGATCAGCCCCAGCATTTT. It codes for CASSSYGTGDQPQHF.